This TCR beta chain was recorded in a study of cytomegalovirus exposure and HLA in healthy donors. General study results and limits: Sequence variants that were highly shared formed a cluster that was likely a sequencing artifact. Association of a missense DCLRE1C variant with TCR beta V- and J-gene trimming was reported in a later analysis. For most TCR sequences rarity was the rule, although some public TCRs occurred in many donors. Clonal expansion, a later analysis showed, was greater in HLA-associated TCR beta chains than in equally common others.

This clone came up a few times. Antigen unknown. The germline V gene has CDR1 GTSNPN and CDR2 SVGIG (reference sequence). The CDR3 extends over 14 amino acids. Trimming stripped 1 base from V and 6 bases from J, with 12 bases between. The PCR employed 60 Vbeta primers together with 13 Jbeta primers. TCRdb's copy holds only in-frame clones and misses some; the assay was immunoSEQ multiplex PCR. Among about 200,000 clones listed, 60% to 80% were seen once. The sequence derives from a male donor in good health and CMV-seronegative. J is TRBJ1-4 and V is TRBV30; D not resolved. Sequenced material: PBMCs. DNA for the CDR3: TGTGCCTGGAGTGAAACATCCTTTTATGAAAAACTGTTTTTT. Protein: CAWSETSFYEKLFF.